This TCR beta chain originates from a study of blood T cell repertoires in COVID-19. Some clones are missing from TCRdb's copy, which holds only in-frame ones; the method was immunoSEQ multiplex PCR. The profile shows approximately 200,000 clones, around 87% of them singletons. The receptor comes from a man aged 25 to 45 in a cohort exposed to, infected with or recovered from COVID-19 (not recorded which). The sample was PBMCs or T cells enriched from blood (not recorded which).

CDR3 in amino acids: CASSVAPGGDYGYTF. In DNA form, the CDR3 reads TGTGCCAGCAGCGTAGCTCCAGGGGGCGACTATGGCTACACCTTC. The V and J genes are TRBV9 and TRBJ1-2, with TRBD1 matching over 8 bases. Germline lookup yields CDR1 SGDLS and CDR2 YYNGEE. The CDR3 length is 15 residues. The trim removed 0 bases at V and 3 bases at J, leaving 4 bases unmatched.